These T cell receptor beta chains were read from a single sample in a study of T cell repertoires in cytomegalovirus infection. TCRdb fed the reads into MiXCR, producing one record per CDR3 protein. Among roughly 300,000 distinct CDR3 sequences listed, over 20% were seen once. The sequencing input was PBMCs. Every receptor here comes from a human donor in good health (CMV status not recorded). Some clones in this sample may be carry-over from other donors' samples. The CDR3 runs from the conserved cysteine through the conserved F or W. The order of the fields is J gene, V gene, clone size, D gene, CDR3 protein, CDR3 DNA. A D gene is named only where the DNA matches it firmly. Clone size is stated in some rows and not others, as once, few, many or a class when expanded.

TRBJ1-1	TRBV20-1	.	TRBD1	CSIRGPDTEAFF	TGCAGTATCAGGGGGCCGGACACTGAAGCTTTCTTT
TRBJ1-6	TRBV24-1	.	.	CATSDRDISPLHF	TGTGCCACCAGTGATCGGGATATTTCACCCCTCCACTTT
TRBJ2-7	TRBV5-4	.	TRBD2	CASSPTSGRTLYEQYF	TGTGCCAGCAGTCCGACTAGCGGGAGAACTCTGTACGAGCAGTACTTC
TRBJ2-7	TRBV7-2	many	.	CASSLEQSSYEQYF	TGTGCCAGCAGCTTAGAACAGAGTTCCTACGAGCAGTACTTC
TRBJ2-1	TRBV6-2/TRBV6-3	few	TRBD1	CASRTPGTGTGSYNEQFF	TGTGCCAGCAGAACCCCCGGGACAGGGACCGGCTCCTACAATGAGCAGTTCTTC
TRBJ2-1	TRBV19	few	.	CASSTPGGSSYNEQFF	TGTGCCAGTAGTACCCCCGGGGGTAGCTCCTACAATGAGCAGTTCTTC
TRBJ2-1	TRBV28	few	.	CASPPQGRADEQFF	TGTGCCAGCCCCCCACAGGGCAGGGCCGATGAGCAGTTCTTC
TRBJ2-7	TRBV12-3/TRBV12-4	many	TRBD1	CASSFQGAAYEQYF	TGTGCCAGCAGTTTTCAGGGGGCGGCCTACGAGCAGTACTTC
TRBJ1-5	TRBV6-2/TRBV6-3	.	.	CASSRERGNQPQHF	TGTGCCAGCAGCCGGGAGCGGGGCAATCAGCCCCAGCATTTT
TRBJ2-1	TRBV7-8	many	TRBD2	CASSSLLSGDFNEQFF	TGTGCCAGCAGCTCCCTGCTTAGCGGGGACTTCAATGAGCAGTTCTTC
TRBJ2-2	TRBV7-2	many	.	CASSGRFRELFF	TGTGCCAGCAGCGGGAGGTTCCGGGAGCTGTTTTTT
TRBJ2-3	TRBV24-1	many	TRBD2	CATSPAGAPTDTQYF	TGTGCCACCAGTCCAGCGGGAGCGCCCACAGATACGCAGTATTTT
TRBJ1-2	TRBV5-1	few	TRBD1	CASSLAGQDYGYTF	TGCGCCAGCAGCTTGGCAGGACAGGACTATGGCTACACCTTC
TRBJ1-5	TRBV25-1	many	.	CASSDRAGQPQHF	TGTGCCAGCAGTGACAGGGCCGGTCAGCCCCAGCATTTT
TRBJ1-1	TRBV7-9	.	TRBD1	CASSAAGTGGLAEAFF	TGTGCCAGCAGCGCGGCCGGGACAGGGGGTCTGGCTGAAGCTTTCTTT
TRBJ2-1	TRBV19	few	.	CASSNRDYYNEQFF	TGTGCCAGTAGCAACAGGGATTACTACAATGAGCAGTTCTTC
TRBJ2-7	TRBV11-2	few	.	CASSLVTVHEQYF	TGTGCCAGCAGCTTAGTGACAGTCCACGAGCAGTACTTC
TRBJ1-6	TRBV7-2	many	TRBD1	CASSSRDRIGGLFNSPLHF	TGTGCCAGCAGCAGTCGGGACAGGATAGGTGGATTGTTTAATTCACCCCTCCACTTT
TRBJ1-1	TRBV6-8	.	.	CASSYSQGPNTEAFF	TGTGCCAGCAGTTACAGCCAGGGCCCGAACACTGAAGCTTTCTTT
TRBJ2-5	TRBV7-8	many	.	CASSLSGTQYF	TGTGCCAGCAGCCTCTCAGGGACCCAGTACTTC
TRBJ2-1	TRBV30	.	TRBD2	CAWSVSGGAKEQFF	TGTGCCTGGAGTGTTAGCGGGGGGGCCAAGGAGCAGTTCTTC
TRBJ2-3	TRBV11-2	.	TRBD2	CASRAGGDTQYF	TGTGCCAGCAGGGCGGGGGGAGATACGCAGTATTTT
TRBJ1-5	TRBV6-1	.	TRBD1	CASNIPGQGAGNQPQHF	TGTGCCAGCAATATACCGGGACAGGGGGCAGGCAATCAGCCCCAGCATTTT
TRBJ1-2	TRBV4-1	few	.	CASSQDGRAHGYTF	TGCGCCAGCAGCCAAGACGGCAGGGCTCATGGCTACACCTTC
TRBJ1-1	TRBV11-2	few	.	CASVANTEAFF	TGTGCCAGCGTGGCGAACACTGAAGCTTTCTTT
TRBJ2-7	TRBV6-1	few	.	CASSFDRNSYEQYF	TGTGCCAGCAGTTTCGACAGGAACTCCTACGAGCAGTACTTC
TRBJ2-5	TRBV6-5	.	TRBD2	CASSYGSGGALWETQYF	TGTGCCAGCAGTTACGGTAGCGGGGGGGCATTATGGGAGACCCAGTACTTC
TRBJ1-1	TRBV7-9	many	.	CASSLTGQNTEAFF	TGTGCCAGCAGCTTAACGGGGCAGAACACTGAAGCTTTCTTT
TRBJ1-6	TRBV11-2	.	.	CASSFAARGGSPLHF	TGTGCCAGCAGCTTCGCTGCCAGGGGTGGGTCACCCCTCCACTTT
TRBJ1-5	TRBV6-1	.	.	CASSSTRGYSNQPQHF	TGTGCCAGCAGTTCTACGAGGGGGTATAGCAATCAGCCCCAGCATTTT
TRBJ2-5	TRBV7-2	many	.	CASSPEQGTQYF	TGTGCCAGCAGCCCGGAACAGGGGACCCAGTACTTC
TRBJ2-3	TRBV7-8	.	TRBD2	CASSLRREGPTDTQYF	TGTGCCAGCAGCTTACGGCGGGAGGGCCCGACAGATACGCAGTATTTT
TRBJ1-5	TRBV12-3/TRBV12-4	many	.	CASGPRGHVPQHF	TGTGCCAGCGGCCCACGCGGACATGTGCCCCAGCATTTT
TRBJ2-3	TRBV11-2	few	TRBD2	CASSIGGGSSGGTDTQYF	TGTGCCAGCAGCATCGGCGGTGGTTCTAGCGGGGGTACAGATACGCAGTATTTT
TRBJ2-7	TRBV20-1	few	.	CSAKPGGEHSYEQYF	TGCAGTGCTAAGCCCGGAGGGGAGCACTCCTACGAGCAGTACTTC
TRBJ2-7	TRBV29-1	.	TRBD1	CSVSGTVTYEQYF	TGCAGCGTTTCCGGGACAGTAACCTACGAGCAGTACTTC
TRBJ1-2	TRBV4-1	few	.	CASSQEPTNYGYTF	TGCGCCAGCAGCCAAGAACCTACTAACTATGGCTACACCTTC
TRBJ2-7	TRBV4-3	.	.	CASSQWRLVGYEQYF	TGCGCCAGCAGCCAATGGCGACTAGTAGGCTACGAGCAGTACTTC
TRBJ2-2	TRBV7-4	.	.	CASSLSRDTGELFF	TGTGCCAGCAGCTTATCGCGGGACACCGGGGAGCTGTTTTTT
TRBJ2-3	TRBV6-2/TRBV6-3	.	TRBD1	CASRNRGPDTQYF	TGTGCCAGCAGAAACAGGGGGCCAGATACGCAGTATTTT
TRBJ2-5	TRBV12-3/TRBV12-4	few	TRBD1	CASSSYTGDRTQYF	TGTGCCAGCAGTTCATACACAGGGGACCGGACCCAGTACTTC
TRBJ1-5	TRBV28	.	TRBD1	CAVRDRGEQPQHF	TGTGCCGTCCGGGACAGGGGTGAGCAGCCCCAGCATTTT
TRBJ2-7	TRBV4-1	few	.	CASSQGQGALSEQYF	TGCGCCAGCAGCCAAGGGCAGGGAGCTCTGTCCGAGCAGTACTTC
TRBJ2-5	TRBV20-1	.	TRBD2	CSAGLARETQYF	TGCAGTGCTGGACTAGCACGGGAGACCCAGTACTTC
TRBJ2-1	TRBV28	.	TRBD1	CASSGTGGRDEQFF	TGTGCCAGCAGCGGGACAGGGGGCAGGGATGAGCAGTTCTTC
TRBJ1-1	TRBV28	.	TRBD1	CASSVRGTEAFF	TGTGCCAGCAGCGTCAGGGGGACTGAAGCTTTCTTT
TRBJ2-3	TRBV28	many	.	CASSPLSPDTQYF	TGTGCCAGCAGCCCCCTTTCACCAGATACGCAGTATTTT
TRBJ2-7	TRBV12-3/TRBV12-4	few	TRBD2	CASSPLAGDYEQYF	TGTGCCAGCAGTCCACTAGCGGGAGACTACGAGCAGTACTTC
TRBJ2-7	TRBV5-1	.	.	CASSLALSSYEQYF	TGCGCCAGCAGCTTGGCCCTCAGCTCCTACGAGCAGTACTTC
TRBJ2-1	TRBV18	few	TRBD1	CASSPGPGGNEQFF	TGTGCCAGCTCACCTGGTCCAGGGGGCAATGAGCAGTTCTTC
TRBJ2-1	TRBV28	.	.	CASKGAYNEQFF	TGTGCCAGCAAGGGGGCCTACAATGAGCAGTTCTTC